The clone carrying this TCR beta chain was recorded a few times. The PCR made use of 60 Vbeta and 13 Jbeta primers. This table comes from immunoSEQ multiplex PCR, and its TCRdb copy is limited to in-frame clones, with some not included. The table includes around 100,000 clones, roughly 78% detected once. This specimen comes from a study of cytomegalovirus exposure and HLA in healthy donors. Study-level background: An analysis done earlier identified 117 million unique TCR beta sequences from about 179 million T cells.

Per germline, CDR1 SNHLY and CDR2 FYNNEI. The V and J ends lost 11 bases and 2 bases respectively, with 13 bases between them. The CDR3 consists of 12 residues. Sequencing was done on a sample of PBMCs. The TCR comes from a woman between 35 and 50 years old in good health and CMV-seronegative. The genes are TRBV2 and TRBJ2-7, with a weak D call TRBD2 (6 bases). As DNA, the CDR3 is TGTGCCTCCCGACGGGAGACCTACGAGCAGTACTTC. This translates into CASRRETYEQYF.